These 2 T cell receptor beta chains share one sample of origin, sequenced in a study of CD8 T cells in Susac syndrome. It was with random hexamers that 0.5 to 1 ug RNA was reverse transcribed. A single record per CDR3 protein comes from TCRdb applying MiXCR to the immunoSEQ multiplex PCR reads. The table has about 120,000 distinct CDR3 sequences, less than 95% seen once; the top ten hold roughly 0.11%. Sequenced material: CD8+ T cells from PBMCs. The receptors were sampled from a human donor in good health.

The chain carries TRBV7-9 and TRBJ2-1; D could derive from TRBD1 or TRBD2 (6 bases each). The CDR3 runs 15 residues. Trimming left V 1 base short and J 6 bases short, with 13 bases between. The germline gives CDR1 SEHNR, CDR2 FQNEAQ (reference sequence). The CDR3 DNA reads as TGTGCCAGCAGCTTAGAGGGGGGCCGCGTCAATGAGCAGTTCTTC. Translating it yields CASSLEGGRVNEQFF.

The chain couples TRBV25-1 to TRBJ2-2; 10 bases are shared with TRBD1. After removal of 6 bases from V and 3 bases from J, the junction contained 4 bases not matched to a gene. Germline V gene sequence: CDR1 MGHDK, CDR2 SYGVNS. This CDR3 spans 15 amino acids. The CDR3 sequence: CASSPGTGDTGELFF. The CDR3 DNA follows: TGTGCCAGCAGCCCCGGGACAGGGGACACCGGGGAGCTGTTTTTT.